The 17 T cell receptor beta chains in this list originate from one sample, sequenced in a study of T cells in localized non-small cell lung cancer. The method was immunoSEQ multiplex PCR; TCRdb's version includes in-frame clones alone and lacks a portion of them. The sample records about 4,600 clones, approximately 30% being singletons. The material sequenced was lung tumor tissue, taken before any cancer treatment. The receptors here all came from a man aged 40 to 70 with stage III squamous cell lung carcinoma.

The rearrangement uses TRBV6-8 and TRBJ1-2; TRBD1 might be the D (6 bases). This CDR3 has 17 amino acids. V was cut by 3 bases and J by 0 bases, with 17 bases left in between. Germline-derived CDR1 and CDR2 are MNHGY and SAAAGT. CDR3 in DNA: TGTGCCAGCAGTTATCCCCAGGGGACCCGATCTAACTATGGCTACACCTTC. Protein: CASSYPQGTRSNYGYTF.

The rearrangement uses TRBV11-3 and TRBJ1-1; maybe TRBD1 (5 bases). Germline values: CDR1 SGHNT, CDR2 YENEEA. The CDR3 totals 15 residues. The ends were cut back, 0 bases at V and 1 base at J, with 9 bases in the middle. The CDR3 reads CASSLEGTGNTEAFF. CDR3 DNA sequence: TGTGCCAGCAGCTTAGAAGGCACAGGGAACACTGAAGCTTTCTTT.

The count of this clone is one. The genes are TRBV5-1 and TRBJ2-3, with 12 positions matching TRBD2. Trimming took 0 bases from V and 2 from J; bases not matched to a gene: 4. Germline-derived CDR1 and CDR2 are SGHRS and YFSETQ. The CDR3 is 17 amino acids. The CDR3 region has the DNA TGCGCCAGCAGCTTGGGACTAGCGGGGGCATACACAGATACGCAGTATTTT. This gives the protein CASSLGLAGAYTDTQYF.

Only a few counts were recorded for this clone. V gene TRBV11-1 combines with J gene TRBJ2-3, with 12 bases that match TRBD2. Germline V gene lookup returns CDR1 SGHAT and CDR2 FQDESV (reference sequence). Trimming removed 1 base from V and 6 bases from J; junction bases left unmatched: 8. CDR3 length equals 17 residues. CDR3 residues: CASSLDQASGGADTQYF. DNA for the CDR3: TGTGCCAGCAGCTTAGATCAGGCTAGCGGGGGGGCCGATACGCAGTATTTT. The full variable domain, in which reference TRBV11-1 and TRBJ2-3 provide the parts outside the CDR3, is EAEVAQSPRYKITEKSQAVAFWCDPISGHATLYWYRQILGQGPELLVQFQDESVVDDSQLPKDRFSAERLKGVDSTLKIQPAELGDSAMYLCASSLDQASGGADTQYFGPGTRLTVL.

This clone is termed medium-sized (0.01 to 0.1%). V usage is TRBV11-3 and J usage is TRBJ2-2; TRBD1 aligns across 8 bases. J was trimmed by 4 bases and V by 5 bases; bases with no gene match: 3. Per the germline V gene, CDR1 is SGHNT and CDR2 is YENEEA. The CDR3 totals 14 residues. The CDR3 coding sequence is TGTGCCAGCAGCAAAACAGGGGGCACCGGGGAGCTGTTTTTT. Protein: CASSKTGGTGELFF. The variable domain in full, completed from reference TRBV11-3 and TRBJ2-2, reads EAGVVQSPRYKIIEKKQPVAFWCNPISGHNTLYWYLQNLGQGPELLIRYENEEAVDDSQLPKDRFSAERLKGVDSTLKIQPAELGDSAVYLCASSKTGGTGELFFGEGSRLTVL.

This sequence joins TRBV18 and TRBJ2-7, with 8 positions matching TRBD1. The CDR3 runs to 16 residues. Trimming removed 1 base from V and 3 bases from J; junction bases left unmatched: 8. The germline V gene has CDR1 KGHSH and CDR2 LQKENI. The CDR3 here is CASSPHPGQVFYEQYF. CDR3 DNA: TGTGCCAGCTCACCACACCCGGGACAGGTATTCTACGAGCAGTACTTC. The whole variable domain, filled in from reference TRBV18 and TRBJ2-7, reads NAGVMQNPRHLVRRRGQEARLRCSPMKGHSHVYWYRQLPEEGLKFMVYLQKENIIDESGMPKERFSAEFPKEGPSILRIQQVVRGDSAAYFCASSPHPGQVFYEQYFGPGTRLTVT.

The CDR3 is CASSPTGVATDTQYF. DNA for the CDR3: TGTGCCAGCAGTCCCACGGGGGTCGCCACAGATACGCAGTATTTT. This chain connects TRBV9 to TRBJ2-3, with D maybe TRBD2 (6 bases). Germline V gene sequence: CDR1 SGDLS, CDR2 YYNGEE. With 5 bases removed from V and 2 bases from J, the gap between germline ends came to 15 bases. The CDR3 has 15 residues.

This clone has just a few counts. CDR3 coding DNA: TGTGCCAGCAGCCGCCGGGACAGCCAAGAGACCCAGTACTTC. Amino acids: CASSRRDSQETQYF. V gene TRBV21-1 combines with J gene TRBJ2-5; the D call of TRBD1 is as the table states it, not checked on the DNA. TRBV21-1 is an annotated pseudogene. The CDR3 length is 14 residues.

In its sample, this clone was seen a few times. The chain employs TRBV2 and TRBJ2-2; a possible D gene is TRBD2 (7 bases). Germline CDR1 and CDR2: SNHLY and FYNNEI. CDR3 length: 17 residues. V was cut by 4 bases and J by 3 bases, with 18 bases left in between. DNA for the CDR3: TGTGCCAGCAGTGTCAAATTGGGGGGGCCGCACACCGGGGAGCTGTTTTTT. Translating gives CASSVKLGGPHTGELFF.

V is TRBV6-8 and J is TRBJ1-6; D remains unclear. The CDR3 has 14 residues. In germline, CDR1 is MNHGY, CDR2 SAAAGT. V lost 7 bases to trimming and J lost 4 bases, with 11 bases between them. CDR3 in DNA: TGTGCCAGCACCCCGGACGGTTATAATTCACCCCTCCACTTT. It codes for CASTPDGYNSPLHF.

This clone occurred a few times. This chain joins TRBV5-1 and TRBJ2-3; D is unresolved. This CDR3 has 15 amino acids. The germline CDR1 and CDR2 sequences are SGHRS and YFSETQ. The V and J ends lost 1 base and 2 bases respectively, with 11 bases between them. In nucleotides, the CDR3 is TGCGCCAGCAGCTTGCGGGCTACCCTCACAGATACGCAGTATTTT. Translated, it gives CASSLRATLTDTQYF.

The CDR3 DNA reads TGTGCCACCAGCACCCTTCCGGGACTAGCGGGGGGGAGCTCCTACAATGAGCAGTTCTTC. It specifies CATSTLPGLAGGSSYNEQFF. V usage is TRBV15 and J usage is TRBJ2-1; 16 bases align to TRBD2. Trimming took 4 bases from V and 0 from J; bases not matched to a gene: 9. CDR1 and CDR2 from the germline V gene are LNHNV and YYDKDF (reference sequence). The CDR3 has 20 residues.

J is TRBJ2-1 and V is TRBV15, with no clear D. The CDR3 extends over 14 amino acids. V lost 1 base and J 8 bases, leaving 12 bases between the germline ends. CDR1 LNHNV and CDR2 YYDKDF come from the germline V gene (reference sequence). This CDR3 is CATSRVRAAHEQFF. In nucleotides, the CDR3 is TGTGCCACCAGCAGAGTCAGAGCAGCCCATGAGCAGTTCTTC.

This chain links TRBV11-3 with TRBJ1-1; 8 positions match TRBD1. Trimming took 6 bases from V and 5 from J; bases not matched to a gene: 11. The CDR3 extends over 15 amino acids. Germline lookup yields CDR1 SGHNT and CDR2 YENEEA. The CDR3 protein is CASSFFDRGNTEAFF. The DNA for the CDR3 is TGTGCCAGCAGTTTCTTCGACAGGGGAAATACTGAAGCTTTCTTT.

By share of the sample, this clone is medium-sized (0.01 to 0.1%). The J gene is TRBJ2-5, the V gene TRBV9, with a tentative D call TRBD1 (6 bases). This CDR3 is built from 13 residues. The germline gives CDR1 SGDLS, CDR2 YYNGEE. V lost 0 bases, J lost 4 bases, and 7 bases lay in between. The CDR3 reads CASSVGGGETQYF. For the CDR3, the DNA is TGTGCCAGCAGCGTAGGAGGGGGAGAGACCCAGTACTTC. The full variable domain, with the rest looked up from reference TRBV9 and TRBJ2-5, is DSGVTQTPKHLITATGQRVTLRCSPRSGDLSVYWYQQSLDQGLQFLIQYYNGEERAKGNILERFSAQQFPDLHSELNLSSLELGDSALYFCASSVGGGETQYFGPGTRLLVL.

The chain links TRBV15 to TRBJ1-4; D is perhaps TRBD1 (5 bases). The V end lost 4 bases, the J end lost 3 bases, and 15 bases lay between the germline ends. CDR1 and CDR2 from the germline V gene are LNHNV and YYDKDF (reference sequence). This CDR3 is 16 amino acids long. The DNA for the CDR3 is TGTGCCACCAGCATCCGACAGTTTTGGGCTAATGAAAAACTGTTTTTT. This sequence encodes CATSIRQFWANEKLFF.

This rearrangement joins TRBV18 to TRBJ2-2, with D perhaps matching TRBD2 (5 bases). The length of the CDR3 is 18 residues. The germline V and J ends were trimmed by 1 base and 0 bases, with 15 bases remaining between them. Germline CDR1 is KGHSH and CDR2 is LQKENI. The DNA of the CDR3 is TGTGCCAGCTCACCACGGGAGCTTAGTGGCGCGAACACCGGGGAGCTGTTTTTT. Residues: CASSPRELSGANTGELFF.